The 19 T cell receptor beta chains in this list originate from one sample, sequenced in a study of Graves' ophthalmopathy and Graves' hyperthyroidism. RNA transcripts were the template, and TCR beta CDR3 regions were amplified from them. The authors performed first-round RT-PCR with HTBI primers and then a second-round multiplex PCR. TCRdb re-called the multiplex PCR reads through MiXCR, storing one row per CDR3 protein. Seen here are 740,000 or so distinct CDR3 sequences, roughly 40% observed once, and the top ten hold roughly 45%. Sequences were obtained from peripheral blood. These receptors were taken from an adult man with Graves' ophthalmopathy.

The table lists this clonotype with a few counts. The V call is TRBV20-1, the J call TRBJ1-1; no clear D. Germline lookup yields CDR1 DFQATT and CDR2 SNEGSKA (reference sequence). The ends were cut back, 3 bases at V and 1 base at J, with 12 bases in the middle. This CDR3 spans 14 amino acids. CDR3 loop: CSASWAGRNTEAFF. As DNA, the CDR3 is TGCAGTGCTAGTTGGGCAGGTCGGAACACTGAAGCTTTCTTT.

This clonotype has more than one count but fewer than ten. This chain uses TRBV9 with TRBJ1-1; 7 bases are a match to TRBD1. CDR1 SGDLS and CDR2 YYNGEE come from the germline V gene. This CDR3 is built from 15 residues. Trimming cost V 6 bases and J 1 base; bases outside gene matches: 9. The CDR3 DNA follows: TGTGCCAGCACCACAGGGGTTGGGTCGAACACTGAAGCTTTCTTT. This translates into CASTTGVGSNTEAFF.

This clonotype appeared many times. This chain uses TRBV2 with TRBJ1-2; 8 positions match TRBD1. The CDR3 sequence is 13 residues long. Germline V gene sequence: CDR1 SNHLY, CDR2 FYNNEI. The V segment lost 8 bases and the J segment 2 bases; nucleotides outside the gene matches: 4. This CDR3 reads CASCRGPNYGYTF. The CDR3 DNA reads TGTGCCAGCTGCAGGGGGCCAAACTATGGCTACACCTTC.

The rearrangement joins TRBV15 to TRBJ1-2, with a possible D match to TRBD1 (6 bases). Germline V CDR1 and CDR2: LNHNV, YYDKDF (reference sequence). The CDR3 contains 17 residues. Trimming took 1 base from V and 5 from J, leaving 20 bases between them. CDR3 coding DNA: TGTGCCACCAGCAGAGGGACAGCCGTATCCAGGGTATATGGCTACACCTTC. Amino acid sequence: CATSRGTAVSRVYGYTF.

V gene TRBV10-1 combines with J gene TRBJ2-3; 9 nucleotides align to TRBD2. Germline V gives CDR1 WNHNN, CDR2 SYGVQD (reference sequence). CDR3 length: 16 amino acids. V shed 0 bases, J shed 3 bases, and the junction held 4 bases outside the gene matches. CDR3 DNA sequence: TGCGCCAGCAGTGAGTCACTAGCGGGTGGGACAGATACGCAGTATTTT. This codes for CASSESLAGGTDTQYF.

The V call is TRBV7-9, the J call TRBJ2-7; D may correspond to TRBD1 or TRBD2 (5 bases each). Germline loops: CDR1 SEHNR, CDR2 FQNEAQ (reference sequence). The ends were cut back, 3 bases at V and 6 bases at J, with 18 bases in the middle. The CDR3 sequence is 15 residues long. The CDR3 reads CASSLGTGVFGEQYF. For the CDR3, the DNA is TGTGCCAGCAGCTTGGGGACGGGCGTCTTCGGCGAGCAGTACTTC. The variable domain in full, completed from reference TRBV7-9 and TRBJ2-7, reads DTGVSQNPRHKITKRGQNVTFRCDPISEHNRLYWYRQTLGQGPEFLTYFQNEAQLEKSRLLSDRFSAERPKGSFSTLEIQRTEQGDSAMYLCASSLGTGVFGEQYFGPGTRLTVT.

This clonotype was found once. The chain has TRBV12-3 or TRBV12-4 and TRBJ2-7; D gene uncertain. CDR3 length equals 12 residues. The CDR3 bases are TGTGCTAGTGCCGTGGACGGCTACGAGCAGTACTTC. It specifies CASAVDGYEQYF.

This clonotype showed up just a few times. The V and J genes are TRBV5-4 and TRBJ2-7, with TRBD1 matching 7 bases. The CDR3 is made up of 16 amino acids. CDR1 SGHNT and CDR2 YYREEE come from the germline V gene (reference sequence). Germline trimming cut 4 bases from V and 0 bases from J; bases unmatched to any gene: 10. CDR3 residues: CASSRKQGMTSYEQYF. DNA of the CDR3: TGTGCCAGCAGCCGAAAACAGGGGATGACCTCCTACGAGCAGTACTTC. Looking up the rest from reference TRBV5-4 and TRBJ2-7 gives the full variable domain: ETGVTQSPTHLIKTRGQQVTLRCSSQSGHNTVSWYQQALGQGPQFIFQYYREEENGRGNFPPRFSGLQFPNYSSELNVNALELDDSALYLCASSRKQGMTSYEQYFGPGTRLTVT.

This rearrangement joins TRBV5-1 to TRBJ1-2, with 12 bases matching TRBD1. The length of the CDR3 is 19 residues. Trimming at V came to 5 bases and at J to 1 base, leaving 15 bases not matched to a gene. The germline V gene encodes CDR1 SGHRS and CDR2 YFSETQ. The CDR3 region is CASSSGQGANFWLNYGYTF. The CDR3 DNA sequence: TGCGCCAGCAGTTCGGGACAGGGGGCGAACTTTTGGCTTAACTATGGCTACACCTTC.

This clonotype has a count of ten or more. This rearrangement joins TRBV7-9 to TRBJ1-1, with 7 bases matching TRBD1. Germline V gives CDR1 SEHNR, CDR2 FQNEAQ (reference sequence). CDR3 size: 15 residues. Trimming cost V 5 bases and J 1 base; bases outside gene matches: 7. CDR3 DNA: TGTGCCAGCAGCCTCCCCGACAGGGCGAACACTGAAGCTTTCTTT. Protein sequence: CASSLPDRANTEAFF. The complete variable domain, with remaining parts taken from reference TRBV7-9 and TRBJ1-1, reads DTGVSQNPRHKITKRGQNVTFRCDPISEHNRLYWYRQTLGQGPEFLTYFQNEAQLEKSRLLSDRFSAERPKGSFSTLEIQRTEQGDSAMYLCASSLPDRANTEAFFGQGTRLTVV.

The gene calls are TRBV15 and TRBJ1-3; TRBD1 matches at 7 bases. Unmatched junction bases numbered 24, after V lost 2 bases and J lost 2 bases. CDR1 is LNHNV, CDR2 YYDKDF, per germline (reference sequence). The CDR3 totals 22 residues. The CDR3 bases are TGTGCCACCAGCAGATATCGATCCCGGGACAGTGATCTCGCTAAGGCTGGAAACACCATATATTTT. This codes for CATSRYRSRDSDLAKAGNTIYF.

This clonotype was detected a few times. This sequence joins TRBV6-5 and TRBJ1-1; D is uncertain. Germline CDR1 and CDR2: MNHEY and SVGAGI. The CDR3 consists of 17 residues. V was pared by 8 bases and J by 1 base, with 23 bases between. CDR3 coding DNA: TGTGCCAGCCGCCGCGGGGAGGGTCTTCCCTGGAACACTGAAGCTTTCTTT. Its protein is CASRRGEGLPWNTEAFF.

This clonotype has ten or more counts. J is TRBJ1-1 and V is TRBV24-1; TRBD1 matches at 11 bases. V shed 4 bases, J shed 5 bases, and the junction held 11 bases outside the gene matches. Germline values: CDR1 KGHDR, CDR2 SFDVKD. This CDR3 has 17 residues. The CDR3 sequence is CATSESPGQGVRTEAFF. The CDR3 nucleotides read TGTGCCACCAGTGAATCACCGGGACAGGGGGTAAGAACTGAAGCTTTCTTT.

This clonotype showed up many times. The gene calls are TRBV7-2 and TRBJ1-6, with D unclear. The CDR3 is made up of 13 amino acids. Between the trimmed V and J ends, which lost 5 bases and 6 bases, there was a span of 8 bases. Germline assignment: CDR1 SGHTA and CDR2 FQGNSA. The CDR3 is CASSRDINSPLHF. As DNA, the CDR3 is TGTGCCAGCAGCAGAGACATTAATTCACCCCTCCACTTT.

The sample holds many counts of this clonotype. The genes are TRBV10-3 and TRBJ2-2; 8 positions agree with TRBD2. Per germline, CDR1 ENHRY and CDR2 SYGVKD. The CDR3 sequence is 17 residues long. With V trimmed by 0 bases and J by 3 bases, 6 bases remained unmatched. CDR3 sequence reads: CAISESITSGHTGELFF. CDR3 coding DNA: TGTGCCATCAGTGAGTCGATAACTAGCGGTCACACCGGGGAGCTGTTTTTT.

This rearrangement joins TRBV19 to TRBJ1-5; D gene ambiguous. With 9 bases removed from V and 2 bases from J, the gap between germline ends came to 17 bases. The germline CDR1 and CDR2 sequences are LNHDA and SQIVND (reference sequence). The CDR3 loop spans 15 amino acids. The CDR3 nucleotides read TGTGCCAGCAGCCAAGATTGGTCAGGCAATCAGCCCCAGCATTTT. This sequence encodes CASSQDWSGNQPQHF.

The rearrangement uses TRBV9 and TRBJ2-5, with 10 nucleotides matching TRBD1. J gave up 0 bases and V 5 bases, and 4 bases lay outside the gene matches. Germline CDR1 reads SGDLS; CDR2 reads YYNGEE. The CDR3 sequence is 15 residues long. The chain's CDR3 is CASSRGQGNQETQYF. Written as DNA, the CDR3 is TGTGCCAGCAGTAGGGGACAGGGGAACCAAGAGACCCAGTACTTC.

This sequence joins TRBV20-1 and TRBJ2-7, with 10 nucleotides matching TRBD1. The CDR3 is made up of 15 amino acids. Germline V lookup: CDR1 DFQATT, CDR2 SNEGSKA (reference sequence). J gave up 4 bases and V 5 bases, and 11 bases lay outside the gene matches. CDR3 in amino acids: CSAPEPGQGLYEQYF. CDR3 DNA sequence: TGCAGTGCTCCGGAACCGGGACAGGGGTTATACGAGCAGTACTTC.

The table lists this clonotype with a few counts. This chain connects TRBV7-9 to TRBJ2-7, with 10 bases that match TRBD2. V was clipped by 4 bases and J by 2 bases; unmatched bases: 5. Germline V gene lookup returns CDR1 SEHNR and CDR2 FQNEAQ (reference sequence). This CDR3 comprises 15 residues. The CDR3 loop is CASSSGTSVTYEQYF. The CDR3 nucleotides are TGTGCCAGCAGCTCCGGGACTAGCGTGACCTACGAGCAGTACTTC.